Listed below are T cell receptor beta chains from one sample, sequenced in a study of blood T cell repertoires in COVID-19. The protocol was immunoSEQ multiplex PCR, while the TCRdb copy is restricted to in-frame clones and leaves out a portion. This table has 120,000 or so clones, about 79% appearing once. Source material: peripheral blood. The receptor set was obtained from a woman aged 70-85 years with acute or convalescent COVID-19. Each CDR3 is given with its conserved first and last residue. A D gene is named only where the DNA matches it firmly. Size values are once, few and many counts, or a class for expanded clones, and some rows have none.

d_gene	v_gene	j_gene	abundance	CDR3aa	CDR3nt
NA	TRBV6-5	TRBJ2-7	NA	CASSPTGGRFYEQYF	TGTGCCAGCAGTCCCACCGGGGGGCGTTTCTACGAGCAGTACTTC
TRBD1	TRBV29-1	TRBJ1-2	few	CSVYTGADYGYTF	TGCAGCGTGTATACAGGGGCTGACTATGGCTACACCTTC
TRBD2	TRBV11-3	TRBJ2-5	NA	CASSLGLGRGETQYF	TGTGCCAGCAGCTTAGGTCTGGGGAGGGGAGAGACCCAGTACTTC
TRBD1	TRBV6-5	TRBJ1-6	NA	CASSPRGLSSPLHF	TGTGCCAGCAGTCCAAGGGGGCTGAGTTCACCCCTCCACTTT
NA	TRBV2	TRBJ1-4	NA	CASSLVPGLRGEKLFF	TGTGCCAGCAGTCTGGTCCCGGGCCTTAGGGGGGAAAAACTGTTTTTT
NA	TRBV12-3/TRBV12-4	TRBJ1-5	NA	CASSAGFQPQHF	TGTGCCAGCAGTGCAGGGTTTCAGCCCCAGCATTTT
TRBD2	TRBV7-9	TRBJ2-3	NA	CASSKRMTSGVVDTQYF	TGTGCCAGCAGCAAACGAATGACTAGCGGGGTGGTGGATACGCAGTATTTT
NA	TRBV2	TRBJ1-6	few	CASMGTLGSPLHF	TGTGCCAGCATGGGCACCTTGGGTTCACCCCTCCACTTT
NA	TRBV9	TRBJ2-1	NA	CASSVGLSHRKFF	TGTGCCAGCAGCGTAGGACTATCCCATAGAAAGTTCTTC
TRBD1	TRBV5-1	TRBJ1-6	NA	CASSALQGQPLHF	TGCGCCAGCAGCGCACTACAGGGGCAACCCCTCCACTTT
NA	TRBV5-1	TRBJ2-1	NA	CASTPVTGRNEQFF	TGCGCCAGTACCCCCGTGACTGGTCGCAATGAGCAGTTCTTC
TRBD1	TRBV13	TRBJ1-2	NA	CASSSSRDRDGYTF	TGTGCCAGCAGCTCGTCCCGGGACAGGGACGGCTACACCTTC
TRBD2	TRBV14	TRBJ2-1	NA	CASSLRLAGSSYNEQFF	TGTGCCAGCAGCCTCCGACTAGCGGGGAGCTCCTACAATGAGCAGTTCTTC
NA	TRBV5-5	TRBJ1-6	NA	CASSPPQGSPLHF	TGTGCCAGCAGCCCCCCTCAGGGTTCACCCCTCCACTTT
TRBD1	TRBV3-1/TRBV3-2	TRBJ2-1	NA	CASSQGGQGPRNGEQFF	TGTGCCAGCAGCCAAGGAGGACAGGGCCCTCGGAACGGTGAGCAGTTCTTC
NA	TRBV3-1/TRBV3-2	TRBJ1-5	NA	CASSQDELNQPQHF	TGTGCCAGCAGCCAAGACGAGTTAAATCAGCCCCAGCATTTT
NA	TRBV4-3	TRBJ2-2	NA	CASSQASGGELFF	TGCGCCAGCAGCCAAGCATCGGGGGGGGAGCTGTTTTTT
NA	TRBV29-1	TRBJ1-5	NA	CSVGSGNQPQHF	TGCAGCGTTGGGTCGGGGAATCAGCCCCAGCATTTT
NA	TRBV5-6	TRBJ2-5	NA	CASSLITGRRETQYF	TGTGCCAGCAGCTTGATTACCGGTCGGAGAGAGACCCAGTACTTC
NA	TRBV6-6	TRBJ2-2	NA	CASSSQNTGELFF	TGTGCCAGCAGTTCACAGAACACCGGGGAGCTGTTTTTT
TRBD1	TRBV27	TRBJ1-2	NA	CASRRQGTANYGYTF	TGTGCCAGCAGGCGACAGGGGACGGCTAACTATGGCTACACCTTC
NA	TRBV7-3	TRBJ2-1	NA	CASSPTAQSNEQFF	TGTGCCAGCAGCCCCACAGCCCAGAGCAATGAGCAGTTCTTC
NA	TRBV19	TRBJ1-3	NA	CASSMSRGNTIYF	TGTGCCAGTAGTATGAGCAGGGGAAACACCATATATTTT
NA	TRBV7-9	TRBJ1-2	NA	CASSPRADSYGYTF	TGTGCCAGCAGCCCTCGGGCTGACAGCTATGGCTACACCTTC
TRBD1	TRBV9	TRBJ1-6	NA	CASSASGDRGNSPLHF	TGTGCCAGCAGCGCGAGCGGAGACAGGGGTAATTCACCCCTCCACTTT
NA	TRBV10-3	TRBJ1-5	NA	CAISESKGNSNQPQHF	TGTGCCATCAGTGAGTCGAAGGGGAATAGCAATCAGCCCCAGCATTTT
NA	TRBV7-2	TRBJ1-3	NA	CASSPNRGIGNTIYF	TGTGCCAGCAGCCCGAATCGGGGTATCGGAAACACCATATATTTT
NA	TRBV7-6	TRBJ2-5	NA	CASSLAPFPQETQYF	TGTGCCAGCAGCTTAGCCCCCTTCCCTCAAGAGACCCAGTACTTC
NA	TRBV11-1	TRBJ1-1	NA	CASSLYRETEAFF	TGTGCCAGCAGCTTGTACAGGGAGACTGAAGCTTTCTTT
NA	TRBV19	TRBJ1-2	NA	CASSIDRASGYGYTF	TGTGCCAGTAGTATAGATCGGGCCTCGGGGTATGGCTACACCTTC
NA	TRBV6-5	TRBJ2-1	NA	CASWAGHNEQFF	TGTGCCTCCTGGGCGGGGCACAATGAGCAGTTCTTC
TRBD2	TRBV5-4	TRBJ2-5	once	CASSRTSGGEETQYF	TGTGCCAGCAGCCGGACTAGCGGGGGAGAAGAGACCCAGTACTTC
TRBD2	TRBV6-1	TRBJ2-5	NA	CASSELLGAGGLETQYF	TGTGCCAGCAGTGAATTACTAGGGGCGGGGGGATTGGAGACCCAGTACTTC
NA	TRBV10-3	TRBJ2-5	NA	CAISVMREETQYF	TGTGCCATCAGTGTTATGAGGGAAGAGACCCAGTACTTC
TRBD1	TRBV30	TRBJ1-5	NA	CAWSVPGQGWGNQPQHF	TGTGCCTGGAGTGTACCTGGACAGGGCTGGGGCAATCAGCCCCAGCATTTT
TRBD1	TRBV5-1	TRBJ2-7	NA	CASSRDRFGYEQYF	TGCGCCAGCAGTCGGGACAGGTTCGGCTACGAGCAGTACTTC
TRBD1	TRBV24-1	TRBJ1-5	NA	CATSTGGSNQPQHF	TGTGCCACCAGCACAGGGGGTAGCAATCAGCCCCAGCATTTT
NA	TRBV24-1	TRBJ2-2	NA	CATSEGGNTGELFF	TGTGCCACCAGTGAAGGAGGAAACACCGGGGAGCTGTTTTTT
TRBD1	TRBV6-2/TRBV6-3	TRBJ2-5	NA	CASSYPGTGRGETQYF	TGTGCCAGCAGTTACCCGGGGACAGGGCGAGGAGAGACCCAGTACTTC